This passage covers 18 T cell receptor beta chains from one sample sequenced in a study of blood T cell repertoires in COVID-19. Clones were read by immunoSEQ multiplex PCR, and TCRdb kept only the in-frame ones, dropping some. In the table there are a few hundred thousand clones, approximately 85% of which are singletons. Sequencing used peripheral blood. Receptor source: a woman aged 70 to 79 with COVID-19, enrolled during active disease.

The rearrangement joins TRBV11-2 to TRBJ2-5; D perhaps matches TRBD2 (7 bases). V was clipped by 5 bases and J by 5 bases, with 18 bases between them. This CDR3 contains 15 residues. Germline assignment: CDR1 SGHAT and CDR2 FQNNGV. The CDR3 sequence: CASSLLGGGAETQYF. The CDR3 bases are TGTGCCAGCAGCCTCCTTGGAGGGGGGGCGGAGACCCAGTACTTC.

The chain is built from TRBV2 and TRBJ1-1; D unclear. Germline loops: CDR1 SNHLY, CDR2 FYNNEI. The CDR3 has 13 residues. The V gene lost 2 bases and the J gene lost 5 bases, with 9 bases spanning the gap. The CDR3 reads CASSERRETEAFF. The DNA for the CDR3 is TGTGCCAGCAGTGAACGTCGGGAGACTGAAGCTTTCTTT.

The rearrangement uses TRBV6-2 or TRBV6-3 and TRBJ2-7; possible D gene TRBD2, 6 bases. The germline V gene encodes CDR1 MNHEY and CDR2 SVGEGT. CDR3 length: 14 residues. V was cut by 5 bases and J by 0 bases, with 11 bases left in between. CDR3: CASSRGTVSYEQYF. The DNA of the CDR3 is TGTGCCAGCAGTCGGGGGACGGTCTCCTACGAGCAGTACTTC.

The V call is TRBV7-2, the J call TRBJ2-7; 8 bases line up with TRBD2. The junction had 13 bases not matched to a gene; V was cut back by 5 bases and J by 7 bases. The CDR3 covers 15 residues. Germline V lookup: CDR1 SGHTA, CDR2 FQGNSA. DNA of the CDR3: TGTGCCAGCAGCCCAAATTTGCGGGGGGTAGGTGAGCAGTACTTC. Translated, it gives CASSPNLRGVGEQYF.

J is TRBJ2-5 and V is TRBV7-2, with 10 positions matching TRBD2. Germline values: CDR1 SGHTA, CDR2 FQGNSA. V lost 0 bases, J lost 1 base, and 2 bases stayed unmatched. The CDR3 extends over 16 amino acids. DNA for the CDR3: TGTGCCAGCAGCTTAGCCGCTAGCGGGGGCCAAGAGACCCAGTACTTC. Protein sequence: CASSLAASGGQETQYF. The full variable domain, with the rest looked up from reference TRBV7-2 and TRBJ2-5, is GAGVSQSPSNKVTEKGKDVELRCDPISGHTALYWYRQSLGQGLEFLIYFQGNSAPDKSGLPSDRFSAERTGGSVSTLTIQRTQQEDSAVYLCASSLAASGGQETQYFGPGTRLLVL.

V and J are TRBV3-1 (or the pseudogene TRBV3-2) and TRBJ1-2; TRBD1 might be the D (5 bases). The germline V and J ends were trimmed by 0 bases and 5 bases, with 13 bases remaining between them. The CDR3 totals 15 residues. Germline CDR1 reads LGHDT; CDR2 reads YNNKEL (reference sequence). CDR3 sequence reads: CASSQDLSRDYGYTF. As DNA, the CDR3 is TGTGCCAGCAGCCAAGATCTTAGCAGGGATTATGGCTACACCTTC.

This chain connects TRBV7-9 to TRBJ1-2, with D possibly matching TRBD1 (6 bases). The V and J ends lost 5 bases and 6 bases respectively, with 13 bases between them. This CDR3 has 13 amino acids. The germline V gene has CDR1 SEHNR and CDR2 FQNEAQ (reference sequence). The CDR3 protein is CASSVRQVDGYTF. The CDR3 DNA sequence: TGTGCCAGCAGCGTGCGACAGGTGGATGGCTACACCTTC.

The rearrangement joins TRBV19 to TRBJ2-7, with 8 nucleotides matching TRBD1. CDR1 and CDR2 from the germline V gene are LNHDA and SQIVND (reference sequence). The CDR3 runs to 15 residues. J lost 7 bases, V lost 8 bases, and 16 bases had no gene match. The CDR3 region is CASRARTGLSSEQYF. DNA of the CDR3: TGTGCCAGTCGAGCTCGGACAGGGTTATCATCTGAGCAGTACTTC.

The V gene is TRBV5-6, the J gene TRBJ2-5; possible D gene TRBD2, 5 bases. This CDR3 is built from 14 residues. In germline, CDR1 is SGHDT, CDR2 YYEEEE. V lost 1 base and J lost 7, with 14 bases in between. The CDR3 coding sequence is TGTGCCAGCAGCTTGTTTCCCGCAGGAGGGACCCAGTACTTC. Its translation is CASSLFPAGGTQYF. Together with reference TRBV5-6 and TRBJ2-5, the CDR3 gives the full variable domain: DAGVTQSPTHLIKTRGQQVTLRCSPKSGHDTVSWYQQALGQGPQFIFQYYEEEERQRGNFPDRFSGHQFPNYSSELNVNALLLGDSALYLCASSLFPAGGTQYFGPGTRLLVL.

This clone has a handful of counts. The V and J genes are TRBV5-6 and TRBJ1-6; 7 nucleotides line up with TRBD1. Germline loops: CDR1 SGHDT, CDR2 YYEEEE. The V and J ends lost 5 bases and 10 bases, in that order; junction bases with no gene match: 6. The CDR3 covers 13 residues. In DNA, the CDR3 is TGTGCCAGCAGGACAGGGTTTGGCTCACCCCTCCACTTT. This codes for CASRTGFGSPLHF.

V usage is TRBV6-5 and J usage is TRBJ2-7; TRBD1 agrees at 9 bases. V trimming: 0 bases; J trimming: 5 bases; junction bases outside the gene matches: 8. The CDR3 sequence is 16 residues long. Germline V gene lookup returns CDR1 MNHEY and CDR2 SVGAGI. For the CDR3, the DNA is TGTGCCAGCAGTTACTCGATCGGGACAGGGATACACGAGCAGTACTTC. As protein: CASSYSIGTGIHEQYF.

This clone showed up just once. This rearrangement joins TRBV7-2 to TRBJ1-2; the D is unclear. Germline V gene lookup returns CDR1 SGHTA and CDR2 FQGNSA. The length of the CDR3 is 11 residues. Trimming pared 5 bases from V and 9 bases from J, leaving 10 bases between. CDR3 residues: CASSPSVSYTF. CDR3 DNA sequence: TGTGCCAGCAGCCCCTCTGTTAGCTACACCTTC.

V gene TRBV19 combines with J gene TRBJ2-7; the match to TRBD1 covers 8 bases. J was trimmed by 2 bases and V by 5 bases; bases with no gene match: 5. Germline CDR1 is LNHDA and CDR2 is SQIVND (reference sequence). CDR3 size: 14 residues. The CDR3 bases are TGTGCCAGTAGTGTCGGACAGGGTCCCTACGAGCAGTACTTC. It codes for CASSVGQGPYEQYF.

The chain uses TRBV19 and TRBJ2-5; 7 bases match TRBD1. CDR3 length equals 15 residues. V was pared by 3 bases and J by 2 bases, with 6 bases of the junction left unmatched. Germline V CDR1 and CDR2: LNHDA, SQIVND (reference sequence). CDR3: CASSMRQGGQETQYF. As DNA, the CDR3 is TGTGCCAGTAGTATGAGACAGGGCGGACAAGAGACCCAGTACTTC.

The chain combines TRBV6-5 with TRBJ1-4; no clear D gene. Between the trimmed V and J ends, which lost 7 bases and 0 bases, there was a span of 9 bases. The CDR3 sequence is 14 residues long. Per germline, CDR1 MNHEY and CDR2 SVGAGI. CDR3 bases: TGTGCCAGCATAGAGCATTCAACTAATGAAAAACTGTTTTTT. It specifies CASIEHSTNEKLFF.

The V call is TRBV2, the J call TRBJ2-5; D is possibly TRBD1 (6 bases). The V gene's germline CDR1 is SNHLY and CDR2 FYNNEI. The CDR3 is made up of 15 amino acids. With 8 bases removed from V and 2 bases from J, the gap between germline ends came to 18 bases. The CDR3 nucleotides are TGTGCCAGCTCCACCTCGAGGGGGACGCAAGAGACCCAGTACTTC. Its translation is CASSTSRGTQETQYF.

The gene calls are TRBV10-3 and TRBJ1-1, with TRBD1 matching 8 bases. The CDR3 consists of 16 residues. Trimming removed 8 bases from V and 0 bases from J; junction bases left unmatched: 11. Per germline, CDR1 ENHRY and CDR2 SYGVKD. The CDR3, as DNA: TGTGCCATCGGGGAGCGGGACAGGAGATTGAACACTGAAGCTTTCTTT. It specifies CAIGERDRRLNTEAFF.

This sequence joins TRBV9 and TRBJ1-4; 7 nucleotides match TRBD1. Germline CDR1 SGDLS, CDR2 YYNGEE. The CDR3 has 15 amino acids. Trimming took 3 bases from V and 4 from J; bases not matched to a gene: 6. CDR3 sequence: CASSEGTANNEKLFF. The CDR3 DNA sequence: TGTGCCAGCAGCGAAGGGACAGCGAATAATGAAAAACTGTTTTTT.